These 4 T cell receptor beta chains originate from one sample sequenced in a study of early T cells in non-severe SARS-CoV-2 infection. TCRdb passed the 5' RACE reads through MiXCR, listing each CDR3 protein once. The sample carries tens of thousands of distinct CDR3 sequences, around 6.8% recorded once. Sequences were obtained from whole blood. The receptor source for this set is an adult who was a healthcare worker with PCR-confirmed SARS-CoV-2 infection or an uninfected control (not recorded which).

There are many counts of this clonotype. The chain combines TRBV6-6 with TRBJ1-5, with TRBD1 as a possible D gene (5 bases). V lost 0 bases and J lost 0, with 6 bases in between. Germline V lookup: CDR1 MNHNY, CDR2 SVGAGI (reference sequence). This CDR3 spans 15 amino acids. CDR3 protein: CASSYSRGSNQPQHF. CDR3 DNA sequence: TGTGCCAGCAGTTACTCGAGGGGTAGCAATCAGCCCCAGCATTTT.

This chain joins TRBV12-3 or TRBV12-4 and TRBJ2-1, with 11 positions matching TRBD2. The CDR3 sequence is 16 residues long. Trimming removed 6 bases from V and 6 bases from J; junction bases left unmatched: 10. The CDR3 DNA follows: TGTGCCAGCAGCACCTCCGTTGGGACTAGCGGCAATGAGCAGTTCTTC. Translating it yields CASSTSVGTSGNEQFF.

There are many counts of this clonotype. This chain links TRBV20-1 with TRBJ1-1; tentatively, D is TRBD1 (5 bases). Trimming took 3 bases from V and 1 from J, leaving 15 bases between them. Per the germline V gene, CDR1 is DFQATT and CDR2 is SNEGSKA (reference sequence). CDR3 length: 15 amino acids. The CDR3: CSARFGGGENTEAFF. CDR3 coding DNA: TGCAGTGCTAGGTTCGGTGGGGGGGAGAACACTGAAGCTTTCTTT.

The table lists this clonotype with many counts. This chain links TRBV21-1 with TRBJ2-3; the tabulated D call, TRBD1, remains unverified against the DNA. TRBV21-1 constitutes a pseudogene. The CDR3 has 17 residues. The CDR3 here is CASSKRRIGQGHSRQYF. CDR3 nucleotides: TGTGCCAGCAGCAAAAGGAGGATTGGACAGGGCCACTCTCGGCAGTATTTT.